This is a list of T cell receptor beta chains from one sample in a study of T cell responses to AZD1222 COVID-19 vaccine. Sequencing was performed with immunoSEQ multiplex PCR; in TCRdb, only in-frame clones are kept and a portion is missing. The sample holds about 100,000 clones; about 90% are singletons and the top ten take approximately 9.3%. The sample in question was peripheral blood, obtained 28 days after the second AZD1222 dose. The receptors stem from an adult who received the AZD1222 COVID-19 vaccine. Each CDR3 is given with its conserved first and last residue. Fields, in order: CDR3 protein, J gene, V gene.

CASSRLAGVSTGELFF | TRBJ2-2 | TRBV7-6
CSVDTASGGIGYTF | TRBJ1-2 | TRBV29-1
CASSPPGQGIYEQYF | TRBJ2-7 | TRBV18
CASSLVRLGELFF | TRBJ2-2 | TRBV7-8
CASSWRLVSRQETQYF | TRBJ2-5 | TRBV5-4
CASSPGPYSPLHF | TRBJ1-6 | TRBV6-5
CASSIGQYTEAFF | TRBJ1-1 | TRBV19
CASSFGPSYEQYF | TRBJ2-7 | TRBV27
CASSPTLGEQFF | TRBJ2-1 | TRBV7-9
CASSQSGQGGYEQYF | TRBJ2-7 | TRBV4-3
CARSFRVSEQFF | TRBJ2-1 | TRBV5-3
CASSLGYATQGGNTIYF | TRBJ1-3 | TRBV7-2
CASRPGTSGGIDTQYF | TRBJ2-3 | TRBV4-1
CASSPDYGYTF | TRBJ1-2 | TRBV7-8
CASRLGQGNTEAFF | TRBJ1-1 | TRBV19
CSVGGTSGRAWSGELFF | TRBJ2-2 | TRBV29-1
CASGDQNTEAFF | TRBJ1-1 | TRBV12-5
CASSPPGLSYGYTF | TRBJ1-2 | TRBV4-1
CATSRGGQLDPLHF | TRBJ1-6 | TRBV15
CASSLKGASTGELFF | TRBJ2-2 | TRBV11-1
CASSPVHPQAFF | TRBJ1-1 | TRBV18
CASSSSSRGNWEKLFF | TRBJ1-4 | TRBV19
CASSPSYIQPQHF | TRBJ1-5 | TRBV27
CAISEVAGGVDTQYF | TRBJ2-3 | TRBV10-3
CASSSSGANVLTF | TRBJ2-6 | TRBV25-1
CASRPLSGKAYEQYF | TRBJ2-7 | TRBV28
CASSEWQGTNTEAFF | TRBJ1-1 | TRBV6-1
CASSQEGGSRGYTF | TRBJ1-2 | TRBV3-1/TRBV3-2
CASSPGGTPSADTQYF | TRBJ2-3 | TRBV7-3
CASSPGTGQSPLHF | TRBJ1-6 | TRBV14
CASSLGTGRGGTQYF | TRBJ2-3 | TRBV7-6
CASNRDRGLGEQYF | TRBJ2-7 | TRBV5-1
CASSAGQGRYGYTF | TRBJ1-2 | TRBV5-6
CASTLGQGNSNQPQHF | TRBJ1-5 | TRBV19
CASSPTGITDTQYF | TRBJ2-3 | TRBV3-1/TRBV3-2
CASSSQRASTYNEQFF | TRBJ2-1 | TRBV4-1
CASSPPEALSTQYF | TRBJ2-5 | TRBV18
CASSHGSNSGNTIYF | TRBJ1-3 | TRBV3-1/TRBV3-2
CASRGLAGGLGEQYF | TRBJ2-7 | TRBV5-1
CASSGQGDSYEQYF | TRBJ2-7 | TRBV5-8
CASSLDLDGGTDTQYF | TRBJ2-3 | TRBV11-2
CASSGQGPYNEQFF | TRBJ2-1 | TRBV14
CASSPTGAYEQYF | TRBJ2-7 | TRBV18
CASSLLENTEAFF | TRBJ1-1 | TRBV11-1
CASSFQALWYGYTF | TRBJ1-2 | TRBV19
CASSYSRGNRDEQFF | TRBJ2-1 | TRBV6-5
CASKTGLSKGYGYTF | TRBJ1-2 | TRBV6-5
CAILEYSNQPQHF | TRBJ1-5 | TRBV6-5